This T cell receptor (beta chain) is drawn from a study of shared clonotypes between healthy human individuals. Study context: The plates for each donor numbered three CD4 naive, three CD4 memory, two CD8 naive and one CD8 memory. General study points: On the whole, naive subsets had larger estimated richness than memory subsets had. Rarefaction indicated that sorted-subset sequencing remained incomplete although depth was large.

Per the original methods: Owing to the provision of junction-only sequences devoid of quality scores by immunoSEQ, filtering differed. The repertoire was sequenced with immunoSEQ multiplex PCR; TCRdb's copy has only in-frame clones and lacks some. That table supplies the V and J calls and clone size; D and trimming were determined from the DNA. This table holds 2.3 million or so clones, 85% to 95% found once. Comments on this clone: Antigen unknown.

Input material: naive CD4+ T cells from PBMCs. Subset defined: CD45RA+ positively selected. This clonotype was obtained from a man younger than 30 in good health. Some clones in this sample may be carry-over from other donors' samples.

This CDR3 is CASTPATETQYF. CDR3 in DNA: TGTGCCAGCACCCCGGCTACGGAGACCCAGTACTTC. V usage is TRBV28 and J usage is TRBJ2-5; D unresolved. This CDR3 spans 12 amino acids. V was shortened by 7 bases and J by 5 bases, with 11 bases between the two germline ends. The germline V gene encodes CDR1 MDHEN and CDR2 SYDVKM.